The clone carrying this T cell receptor beta chain has only one observation. Its antigen is currently unknown. This specimen comes from a study of shared clonotypes between healthy human individuals. For the study at large: Used for every donor were three CD4 naive, three CD4 memory, two CD8 naive and one CD8 memory plate.

The naive CD8 subset, CD45RO-negative cells positively selected for CCR7, excluded terminally differentiated effector memory CD45RA+ cells. The CDR3 has 14 amino acids. J lost 4 bases, V lost 1 base, and 3 bases had no gene match. From germline, CDR1 is MNHNS and CDR2 SASEGT. Overall study results and limits: The low donor count limited represented genetic and exposure-history diversity.

Repertoires were generated with immunoSEQ multiplex PCR, while TCRdb's copy carries only in-frame clones and drops some. The sample consists of hundreds of thousands of clones, roughly 98% of them appearing once. The chain has TRBV6-1 and TRBJ2-7, with TRBD1 matching over 8 bases. The receptor was isolated from a young man in good health. The sequencing input was naive CD8+ T cells sorted from blood. CDR3 region: CASSEGQGIYEQYF. DNA for the CDR3: TGTGCCAGCAGTGAAGGACAGGGGATTTACGAGCAGTACTTC.